This T cell receptor (beta chain) was sequenced for a study of blood T cell repertoires in COVID-19. Looking at the study overall: Some COVID-19 samples were acute and others convalescent; all came from the United States, Italy and Spain.

The assay was immunoSEQ multiplex PCR, and TCRdb's table has in-frame clones only and misses some. The sample carries fewer than 200,000 clones, 80% to 90% recorded once. Germline CDR1 is GTSNPN and CDR2 is SVGIG (reference sequence). CDR3 length: 13 residues. V was pared by 0 bases and J by 7 bases, with 5 bases of the junction left unmatched. V gene TRBV30 combines with J gene TRBJ1-2, with 7 bases lining up with TRBD1. The specimen was peripheral blood. The clonotype comes from a middle-aged man who had recovered from COVID-19. CDR3 protein: CAWSVQGKGGYTF. CDR3 DNA: TGTGCCTGGAGTGTACAGGGGAAAGGTGGCTACACCTTC.